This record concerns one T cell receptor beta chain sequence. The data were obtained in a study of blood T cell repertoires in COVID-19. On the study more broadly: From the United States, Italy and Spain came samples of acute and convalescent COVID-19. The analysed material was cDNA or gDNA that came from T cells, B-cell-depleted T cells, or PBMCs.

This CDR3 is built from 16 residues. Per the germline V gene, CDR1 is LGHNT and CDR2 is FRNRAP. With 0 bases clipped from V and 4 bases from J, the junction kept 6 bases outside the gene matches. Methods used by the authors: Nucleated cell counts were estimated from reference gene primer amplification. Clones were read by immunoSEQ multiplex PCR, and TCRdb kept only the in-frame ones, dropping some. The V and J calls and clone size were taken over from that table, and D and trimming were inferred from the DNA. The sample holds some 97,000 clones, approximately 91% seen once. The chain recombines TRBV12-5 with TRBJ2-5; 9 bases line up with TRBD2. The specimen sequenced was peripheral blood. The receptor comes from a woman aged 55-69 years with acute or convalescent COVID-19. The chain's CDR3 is CASGLVPGLALETQYF. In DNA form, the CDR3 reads TGTGCTAGTGGTTTGGTCCCGGGACTAGCTTTAGAGACCCAGTACTTC.